What follows are 3 T cell receptor beta chains derived from one specimen sequenced in a study of blood T cell repertoires in COVID-19. Some clones are missing from TCRdb's copy, which holds only in-frame ones; the method was immunoSEQ multiplex PCR. Of fewer than 110,000 clones listed, almost 90% were seen once; the top ten hold about 3%. The sample comprised peripheral blood. All receptors come from a human donor in a cohort sampled during active COVID-19.

The chain combines TRBV7-2 with TRBJ2-3; TRBD2 matches 12 bases. The CDR3 sequence is 16 residues long. The V gene end was trimmed by 5 bases and the J gene end by 2 bases; junction bases not matched to a gene: 5. Germline V lookup: CDR1 SGHTA, CDR2 FQGNSA. In DNA form, the CDR3 reads TGTGCCAGCAGCGTTGGGACTAGCGGGCCCACAGATACGCAGTATTTT. Translated, it gives CASSVGTSGPTDTQYF.

This clone was seen only once. The chain links TRBV19 to TRBJ2-1; D perhaps matches TRBD1 (5 bases). Germline V gene data show CDR1 as LNHDA and CDR2 as SQIVND (reference sequence). The CDR3 contains 14 residues. V gave up 6 bases and J gave up 9 bases, with 18 bases separating them. The CDR3 nucleotides are TGTGCCAGTAGGACAGTACCGGGCATGGGTGAGCAGTTCTTC. Its translation: CASRTVPGMGEQFF. The complete variable domain, with remaining parts taken from reference TRBV19 and TRBJ2-1, reads DGGITQSPKYLFRKEGQNVTLSCEQNLNHDAMYWYRQDPGQGLRLIYYSQIVNDFQKGDIAEGYSVSREKKESFPLTVTSAQKNPTAFYLCASRTVPGMGEQFFGPGTRLTVL.

The chain couples TRBV20-1 to TRBJ1-5; 9 positions agree with TRBD1. Trimming cost V 3 bases and J 2 bases; bases outside gene matches: 5. The CDR3 covers 15 residues. Looked up from germline, CDR1 is DFQATT and CDR2 is SNEGSKA (reference sequence). The CDR3 coding sequence is TGCAGTGCTAGTGGGGGACAGGGCCGCAATCAGCCCCAGCATTTT. Its protein product is CSASGGQGRNQPQHF.